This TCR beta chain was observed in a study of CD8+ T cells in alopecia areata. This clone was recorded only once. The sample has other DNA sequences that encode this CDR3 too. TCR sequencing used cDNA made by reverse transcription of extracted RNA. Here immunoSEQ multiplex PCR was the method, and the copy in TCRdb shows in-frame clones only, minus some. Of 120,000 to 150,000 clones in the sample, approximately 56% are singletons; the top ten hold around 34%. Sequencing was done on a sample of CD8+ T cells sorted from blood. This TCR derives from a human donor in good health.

The CDR3 region is CASSLALETQYF. DNA for the CDR3: TGTGCCAGCAGCTTAGCTCTCGAGACCCAGTACTTC. The rearrangement links TRBV7-6 to TRBJ2-5; D is undetermined. This CDR3 is built from 12 residues. V lost 0 bases and J 5 bases, leaving 4 bases between the germline ends. CDR1 SGHVS and CDR2 FNYEAQ come from the germline V gene.